The present TCR beta chain was sequenced within a study of cytomegalovirus exposure and HLA in healthy donors. Study-wide results and limits: Productive status was seen about 90% or about 30% of the time for most TCR beta V segments in an earlier analysis. Most TCR sequences were rare, but some public TCRs occurred in many donors. Association of a missense DCLRE1C variant with TCR beta V- and J-gene trimming was reported in a later analysis.

Points on this clone: Its matching antigen is unknown.

In the PCR, 60 Vbeta and 13 Jbeta primers were used. Clones were read by immunoSEQ multiplex PCR, and TCRdb kept only the in-frame ones, dropping some. The sample shows 200,000 to 250,000 clones, roughly 79% of them seen only once. The CDR3 contains 12 residues. With 2 bases removed from V and 5 bases from J, the gap between germline ends came to 6 bases. CDR1 is SEHNR, CDR2 FQNEAQ, per germline (reference sequence). The chain is built from TRBV7-9 and TRBJ1-2; no clear D gene. The sample was PBMCs. This TCR came from a woman aged 40 to 49 in good health and CMV-seronegative. The CDR3 DNA reads as TGTGCCAGCAGCTTATCAGGATATGGCTACACCTTC. Protein sequence: CASSLSGYGYTF.